Below, 20 T cell receptor beta chains from the same sample are listed, as sequenced in a study of PD-1 blockade in classical Hodgkin lymphoma. The repertoire was sequenced with immunoSEQ multiplex PCR; TCRdb's copy has only in-frame clones and lacks some. This sample has 6,000 to 7,500 clones; 77% occur once, and the top ten carry 37%. No patient escaped relapse after autologous stem cell transplantation, and brentuximab vedotin exposure varied. The sample was peripheral blood mononuclear cells (PBMCs), taken at baseline. The receptors stem from a human donor with classical Hodgkin lymphoma.

The chain recombines TRBV28 with TRBJ1-2; D ambiguous. The germline V gene encodes CDR1 MDHEN and CDR2 SYDVKM. The CDR3 is 12 amino acids. The germline V and J ends were trimmed by 8 bases and 0 bases, with 7 bases remaining between them. CDR3: CASRTANYGYTF. As DNA, the CDR3 is TGTGCCAGCCGAACAGCTAACTATGGCTACACCTTC.

The chain combines TRBV27 with TRBJ1-2, with no clear D. CDR1 is MNHEY and CDR2 is SMNVEV in the germline V gene (reference sequence). The CDR3 covers 13 residues. V was cut by 3 bases and J by 6 bases, with 11 bases left in between. The CDR3 region is CASSLEGRHGYTF. CDR3 sequence (DNA): TGTGCCAGCAGTTTGGAGGGCAGGCATGGCTACACCTTC.

CDR3 DNA: TGTGCCAGCAGCTTAGAAGGGACTAACAACAATGAGCAGTTCTTC. Translated, it gives CASSLEGTNNNEQFF. This sequence joins TRBV7-2 and TRBJ2-1, with TRBD2 matching over 7 bases. With 1 base clipped from V and 5 bases from J, the junction kept 5 bases outside the gene matches. The CDR3 contains 15 residues. CDR1 is SGHTA, CDR2 FQGNSA, per germline.

This clone has just a few counts. The chain has TRBV5-4 and TRBJ1-2; TRBD1 matches 7 bases. The CDR3 loop spans 15 amino acids. Germline values: CDR1 SGHNT, CDR2 YYREEE (reference sequence). J gave up 4 bases and V 3 bases, and 9 bases lay outside the gene matches. In DNA, the CDR3 is TGTGCCAGCAGCTCGTCAGGGGGAATAGCCTATGGCTACACCTTC. Its translation: CASSSSGGIAYGYTF.

The V and J genes are TRBV5-1 and TRBJ2-3, with D possibly being TRBD1 (6 bases). This CDR3 region has 14 residues. V lost 4 bases, J lost 1 base, and 10 bases lay in between. Germline CDR1 SGHRS, CDR2 YFSETQ. Here the CDR3 DNA reads TGCGCCAGCAGCGGGGGCGCAGGCACAGATACGCAGTATTTT. It specifies CASSGGAGTDTQYF.

J is TRBJ2-7 and V is TRBV4-1, with D possibly matching TRBD1 (5 bases). The length of the CDR3 is 19 residues. Germline V CDR1 and CDR2: MGHRA, YSYEKL. Trimming stripped 4 bases from V and 2 bases from J, with 27 bases between. CDR3 sequence (DNA): TGCGCCAGCAGCCCCGTGACAGTACCACTTACCAAATCCCCCTACGAGCAGTACTTC. This translates into CASSPVTVPLTKSPYEQYF.

The V gene is TRBV2, the J gene TRBJ2-3, with unresolved D. V was pared by 7 bases and J by 2 bases, with 13 bases between. The germline V gene has CDR1 SNHLY and CDR2 FYNNEI. This CDR3 has 14 residues. Here the CDR3 reads CASMRSGNTDTQYF. DNA of the CDR3: TGTGCCAGCATGAGGTCAGGAAACACAGATACGCAGTATTTT.

The chain has TRBV28 and TRBJ1-1; D not resolved. CDR1 and CDR2 from the germline V gene are MDHEN and SYDVKM. Between the trimmed V and J ends, which lost 4 bases and 8 bases, there was a span of 11 bases. CDR3 length equals 12 residues. The CDR3 here is CASSSLRAEAFF. The CDR3 DNA follows: TGTGCCAGCAGTTCGCTTCGGGCCGAAGCTTTCTTT. The whole variable domain, remainder taken from reference TRBV28 and TRBJ1-1, is DVKVTQSSRYLVKRTGEKVFLECVQDMDHENMFWYRQDPGLGLRLIYFSYDVKMKEKGDIPEGYSVSREKKERFSLILESASTNQTSMYLCASSSLRAEAFFGQGTRLTVV.

This chain uses TRBV7-9 with TRBJ2-1, with D maybe TRBD1 (6 bases). The V gene lost 2 bases and the J gene lost 4 bases, with 12 bases spanning the gap. The V gene's germline CDR1 is SEHNR and CDR2 FQNEAQ (reference sequence). The CDR3 covers 15 residues. This CDR3 is CASSLNREGYNEQFF. CDR3 coding DNA: TGTGCCAGCAGCTTAAACAGGGAAGGGTACAATGAGCAGTTCTTC.

The chain has TRBV5-1 and TRBJ1-1, with no clear D. CDR3 length: 14 amino acids. The V gene lost 4 bases and the J gene lost 1 base, with 11 bases spanning the gap. Germline V lookup: CDR1 SGHRS, CDR2 YFSETQ. CDR3 residues: CASSGRTANTEAFF. CDR3 sequence (DNA): TGCGCCAGCAGCGGGCGGACCGCGAACACTGAAGCTTTCTTT.

This sequence joins TRBV2 and TRBJ1-4, with no clear D. The CDR3 consists of 12 residues. Germline CDR1 SNHLY, CDR2 FYNNEI. V was trimmed by 10 bases and J by 7 bases, leaving 13 bases between them. The CDR3 DNA reads as TGTGCCACCCATTCGGACGGTGAAAAACTGTTTTTT. As protein: CATHSDGEKLFF. The full variable domain, with the rest looked up from reference TRBV2 and TRBJ1-4, is EPEVTQTPSHQVTQMGQEVILRCVPISNHLYFYWYRQILGQKVEFLVSFYNNEISEKSEIFDDQFSVERPDGSNFTLKIRSTKLEDSAMYFCATHSDGEKLFFGSGTQLSVL.

This clone was seen more than once but under ten times. This chain connects TRBV28 to TRBJ2-5, with 10 bases aligning to TRBD2. The CDR3 covers 15 residues. Germline CDR1 MDHEN, CDR2 SYDVKM. V trimming: 4 bases; J trimming: 5 bases; junction bases outside the gene matches: 7. The CDR3 DNA is TGTGCCAGCAGTTCTCGACTAGCGGGTTGGGAGACCCAGTACTTC. Its protein product is CASSSRLAGWETQYF.

Comment on this clone: Lacking the conserved final phenylalanine or tryptophan, this CDR3 likely reflects a read error. The V and J genes are TRBV5-5 and TRBJ2-7; TRBD1 matches 8 bases. Germline V lookup: CDR1 SGHKS, CDR2 YYEKEE (reference sequence). The CDR3 is 16 amino acids. V gave up 4 bases and J gave up 6 bases; unmatched junction bases: 15. For the CDR3, the DNA is TGTGCCAGCAGCGCGCAACTCCTTGGGACAGGCCTCGAGCAGTACCTC. It yields the protein CASSAQLLGTGLEQYL.

The chain is built from TRBV7-8 and TRBJ2-3; TRBD1 matches at 10 bases. Trimming removed 5 bases from V and 1 base from J; junction bases left unmatched: 12. The germline gives CDR1 SGHVS, CDR2 FQNEAQ. The CDR3 spans 18 residues. CDR3 sequence: CASSKKGSGTGGTDTQYF. Here the CDR3 DNA reads TGTGCCAGCAGCAAAAAGGGGTCCGGGACAGGGGGCACAGATACGCAGTATTTT.

The genes are TRBV2 and TRBJ2-7, with D possibly TRBD2 on 6 matching bases. Germline V lookup: CDR1 SNHLY, CDR2 FYNNEI. The CDR3 runs 13 residues. V lost 5 bases, J lost 3 bases, and 11 bases lay in between. Written as DNA, the CDR3 is TGTGCCAGCAGTAGGGACTCCCGCTACGAGCAGTACTTC. This translates into CASSRDSRYEQYF.

A single count supports this clone. The rearrangement uses TRBV11-2 and TRBJ2-3; 8 nucleotides line up with TRBD2. The CDR3 runs to 14 residues. The germline V gene encodes CDR1 SGHAT and CDR2 FQNNGV. Trimming at V came to 3 bases and at J to 2 bases, leaving 1 base not matched to a gene. CDR3 protein: CASSFSGTTDTQYF. CDR3 coding DNA: TGTGCCAGCAGCTTTAGCGGGACCACAGATACGCAGTATTTT.

By share of the sample, this clone is medium-sized (0.01 to 0.1%). The gene calls are TRBV7-9 and TRBJ1-2, with a tentative D call TRBD1 (6 bases). Germline assignment: CDR1 SEHNR and CDR2 FQNEAQ (reference sequence). V gave up 1 base and J gave up 6 bases, with 15 bases separating them. The CDR3 is 15 amino acids. The CDR3, as DNA: TGTGCCAGCAGCTTAGGGGCGCCACAGGGTAATGGCTACACCTTC. It encodes CASSLGAPQGNGYTF.

The rearrangement uses TRBV5-6 and TRBJ2-5; 8 positions match TRBD1. After removal of 3 bases from V and 4 bases from J, the junction contained 5 bases not matched to a gene. Germline V gene data show CDR1 as SGHDT and CDR2 as YYEEEE. The CDR3 sequence is 14 residues long. The CDR3 nucleotides read TGTGCCAGCAGCTCGCAGGGGGCGGCAGAGACCCAGTACTTC. Encoded protein: CASSSQGAAETQYF.

The V and J genes are TRBV2 and TRBJ2-7, with D perhaps matching TRBD1 (5 bases). This CDR3 contains 13 residues. Trimming cost V 5 bases and J 5 bases, with 13 bases left between them. The germline gives CDR1 SNHLY, CDR2 FYNNEI. CDR3 nucleotides: TGTGCCAGCAGTTCGGGCACCAGGGACGAGCAGTACTTC. It encodes CASSSGTRDEQYF.

This chain uses TRBV5-4 with TRBJ2-7; D uncertain. This CDR3 region has 12 residues. Germline V CDR1 and CDR2: SGHNT, YYREEE (reference sequence). V was trimmed by 2 bases and J by 3 bases, leaving 6 bases between them. The CDR3 here is CASSFEYYEQYF. CDR3 DNA: TGTGCCAGCAGCTTCGAGTACTACGAGCAGTACTTC. The variable domain in full, with the rest retrieved from reference TRBV5-4 and TRBJ2-7, is ETGVTQSPTHLIKTRGQQVTLRCSSQSGHNTVSWYQQALGQGPQFIFQYYREEENGRGNFPPRFSGLQFPNYSSELNVNALELDDSALYLCASSFEYYEQYFGPGTRLTVT.